The present entry profiles one TCR beta chain with its context. Repertoires were generated with immunoSEQ multiplex PCR, while TCRdb's copy carries only in-frame clones and drops some. The sample shows about 120,000 clones, 82% of them seen only once. This sample stems from a study of blood T cell repertoires in COVID-19. J was trimmed by 3 bases and V by 7 bases; bases with no gene match: 4. Germline CDR1 SGHRS, CDR2 YFSETQ. This CDR3 has 15 amino acids. The sequencing sample was made of peripheral blood. This TCR was recovered from a man aged 65 to 85 with active or convalescent COVID-19. The chain employs TRBV5-1 and TRBJ2-3; 14 bases map to TRBD2. CDR3 protein: CASSGTSGRTDTQYF. In DNA, the CDR3 is TGCGCCAGCTCGGGGACTAGCGGGAGAACAGATACGCAGTATTTT.